This TCR beta chain comes out of a study of blood T cell repertoires in COVID-19. Study-wide background: There were acute and convalescent COVID-19 samples, and they came from the United States, Italy and Spain. PBMCs, B-cell-depleted T cells, or T cells provided the cDNA or gDNA that made up the material.

The CDR3 length is 12 residues. Trimming cost V 7 bases and J 4 bases, with 10 bases left between them. Donors were grouped by their self-reported clinical history. Authors' methods: Reference gene primers were amplified, and this amplification served to estimate nucleated cell counts. Generated by immunoSEQ multiplex PCR, the TCRdb table keeps only in-frame clones and is missing some. The V and J calls and clone size are taken from that table; D and trimming were inferred from the DNA. The sample lists about 310,000 clones, about nine tenths occurring once. The sequenced sample was PBMCs or T cells enriched from blood (not recorded which). The sequence was collected from a woman younger than 45 who had recovered from COVID-19. This rearrangement joins TRBV12-3 or TRBV12-4 to TRBJ2-5; perhaps TRBD2 as D (7 bases). The CDR3, as DNA: TGTGCCAGCACTAGGGGGGGAGAGACCCAGTACTTC. Its protein product is CASTRGGETQYF.